The rows below give T cell receptor beta chains drawn from one sample of a study of vaccination effects on CD4 cells after COVID-19. Measured with immunoSEQ multiplex PCR; TCRdb has only the in-frame clones, and not every one. The sample records 42,000 or so clones, approximately 70% being singletons. No antigen is known for these receptors. The specimen was CD4+ T cells from PBMCs cultured with a peptide pool, collected before COVID-19 vaccination. These TCRs come from a human donor who had a prior SARS-CoV-2 infection. Both conserved end residues are part of each CDR3. The D gene is left open where the match is weak. Not every row has a clone size; where given, it reads once, few, many or a size class.

>TRBD2|NA|TRBV9|TRBJ2-3
TGTGCCAGCAGCCCCAGAAGGACTAGCGGGGGATTAGATACGCAGTATTTT
CASSPRRTSGGLDTQYF
>NA|NA|TRBV10-3|TRBJ1-2
TGTGCCATCAGAGGTGGGGGATCGGGCTACACCTTC
CAIRGGGSGYTF
>TRBD2|NA|TRBV4-2|TRBJ2-3
TGTGCCAGCAGCCAAGATCGGGCCAGCGGGGCCACAGATACGCAGTATTTT
CASSQDRASGATDTQYF
>TRBD1|NA|TRBV10-3|TRBJ2-7
TGTGCCACCTCCGGGACAGGAAGCTCCTACGAGCAGTACTTC
CATSGTGSSYEQYF
>TRBD2|NA|TRBV11-3|TRBJ2-3
TGTGCCAGCAGCTTAGATGGACTAGCGGGAGGCACAGATACGCAGTATTTT
CASSLDGLAGGTDTQYF
>NA|NA|TRBV9|TRBJ2-1
TGTGCCAGCAGCCCAACGGGACGGAGCTCCTACAATGAGCAGTTCTTC
CASSPTGRSSYNEQFF
>NA|few|TRBV25-1|TRBJ1-6
TGTGCCAGCAGTGAACTTGGGGATATTTTACCGGATTCCCTCCACTTT
CASSELGDILPDSLHF
>NA|few|TRBV6-2/TRBV6-3|TRBJ2-6
TGTGCCAGCAGTTACAACTCTGGGGCCAACGTCCTGACTTTC
CASSYNSGANVLTF
>TRBD2|NA|TRBV9|TRBJ2-1
TGTGCCAGCAGCGTAGATAGCGGGCACTACAATGAGCAGTTCTTC
CASSVDSGHYNEQFF
>TRBD1|once|TRBV10-3|TRBJ1-1
TGTGCCATCAGTGTGACAGGGAGGTCGAGGGGGAATCCGGACACTGAAGCTTTCTTT
CAISVTGRSRGNPDTEAFF
>NA|NA|TRBV18|TRBJ2-3
TGTGCCAGCTCACCACCGGGTCTAGTCTCAGATACGCAGTATTTT
CASSPPGLVSDTQYF
>NA|once|TRBV6-2/TRBV6-3|TRBJ2-7
TGTGCCAGCAGTTACCCCTCGGAAGAGCAGTACTTC
CASSYPSEEQYF
>NA|NA|TRBV19|TRBJ2-2
TGTGCCAGTAGTCGGGGGCCCCTCCTCTCGAACACCGGGGAGCTGTTTTTT
CASSRGPLLSNTGELFF
>TRBD2|NA|TRBV4-1|TRBJ2-2
TGCGCCAGCAGTCAAGCGGGGGTTTCGAAGTCCGGGGAGCTGTTTTTT
CASSQAGVSKSGELFF
>NA|NA|TRBV3-1/TRBV3-2|TRBJ1-5
TGTGCCAGCAGCCAAGCTCTGAGTCAGCCCCAGCATTTT
CASSQALSQPQHF
>NA|NA|TRBV5-1|TRBJ1-2
TGCGCCAGCAGCGAAGGACAAAACTATGGCTACACCTTC
CASSEGQNYGYTF
>TRBD1|NA|TRBV11-2|TRBJ2-7
TGTGCCAGCAGCCCCGGGACAGGGGACTACGAGCAGTACTTC
CASSPGTGDYEQYF
>TRBD1|NA|TRBV19|TRBJ2-7
TGTGCCAGTACCGGTGACAGGGACGAGCAGTACTTC
CASTGDRDEQYF
>NA|few|TRBV19|TRBJ1-5
TGTGCCAGTAACGTCCTAGGGGCGTTGAGGCCCCAGCATTTT
CASNVLGALRPQHF
>NA|NA|TRBV30|TRBJ2-3
TGTGCCTGGAGTGTACTCGCAGTTACAGATACGCAGTATTTT
CAWSVLAVTDTQYF
>NA|NA|TRBV7-2|TRBJ1-1
TGTGCCAGCAGCTCTCAGGGGAACACTGAAGCTTTCTTT
CASSSQGNTEAFF
>NA|NA|TRBV4-2|TRBJ1-3
TGTGCCAGCAGCCTTGATCTCTCTGGAAACACCATATATTTT
CASSLDLSGNTIYF
>NA|few|TRBV14|TRBJ2-7
TGTGCCAGCAGCCAAGGCTACGAGCAGTACTTC
CASSQGYEQYF
>NA|few|TRBV18|TRBJ1-5
TGTGCCAGCTCACCATATCAGGTAACCCAGCCCCAGCATTTT
CASSPYQVTQPQHF
>TRBD1|NA|TRBV4-1|TRBJ2-1
TGCGCCAGCAGCCAACCAAAACAGGGGAATGGCAATGAGCAGTTCTTC
CASSQPKQGNGNEQFF
>NA|few|TRBV6-1|TRBJ1-2
TGTGCCAGCAGTTATATCGGGTCTAACTATGGCTACACCTTC
CASSYIGSNYGYTF
>TRBD2|once|TRBV3-1/TRBV3-2|TRBJ2-1
TGTGCCAGCAGCCAAGCGCCATCAGGAGCGGGGCTATACAATGAGCAGTTCTTC
CASSQAPSGAGLYNEQFF
>TRBD1|few|TRBV29-1|TRBJ2-7
TGCAGCGTTGAAGATAAACTGCGGACAGGGAGATACGAGCAGTACTTC
CSVEDKLRTGRYEQYF
>TRBD1|NA|TRBV6-6|TRBJ1-4
TGTGCCAGCAGTTACTCGGGGGGGGACAGGGATGAAAAACTGTTTTTT
CASSYSGGDRDEKLFF
>NA|NA|TRBV7-2|TRBJ1-6
TGTGCCAGCAAAGCAAAGGGGGTCTCCTATAATTCACCCCTCCACTTT
CASKAKGVSYNSPLHF
>TRBD1|NA|TRBV19|TRBJ2-3
TGTGCCACCCGAGGGACAGACAGCGACTCAAGTCATACGCAGTATTTT
CATRGTDSDSSHTQYF